Listed below are T cell receptor beta chains from one sample, sequenced in a study of control samples from healthy donors and cancer patients. Measured with immunoSEQ multiplex PCR; TCRdb has only the in-frame clones, and not every one. Altogether over 100,000 clones are present, 90% being singletons, with the ten largest covering about 2.3%. The sample taken for sequencing was blood. Source of these receptors: a man in his forties in good health. CDR3s include the opening cysteine and the closing phenylalanine or tryptophan. Fields, in order: clone size, D gene, J gene, V gene, CDR3 DNA, CDR3 protein. D genes are given only for firm matches. Clone size, where shown, is once, few, many, or a class for clones that have expanded.

>-|-|TRBJ2-2|TRBV2
TGTGCCAGCAGTGAACGGGCCGGGGAGCTGTTTTTT
CASSERAGELFF
>-|-|TRBJ2-7|TRBV28
TGTGCCAGCAGTTTAACAGGGCCCTACGAGCAGTACTTC
CASSLTGPYEQYF
>-|-|TRBJ2-7|TRBV5-1
TGCGCCAGCAGCTTGGTAGGAGTCAGGGGGGGACCGCTGGACTACGAGCAGTACTTC
CASSLVGVRGGPLDYEQYF
>-|TRBD1|TRBJ1-3|TRBV7-9
TGTGCCAGCAGCCAGGGACAGAGGGCCGCTGGAAACACCATATATTTT
CASSQGQRAAGNTIYF
>-|TRBD2|TRBJ2-7|TRBV29-1
TGCAGCGCCGGGGGGGGAACCCACTACGAGCAGTACTTC
CSAGGGTHYEQYF
>-|TRBD1|TRBJ1-4|TRBV6-5
TGTGCCAGCAGCCAGACAGGGGGCCGGGAAAAACTGTTTTTT
CASSQTGGREKLFF
>-|-|TRBJ1-1|TRBV10-3
TGTGCCATCAGTGGTTTAGGGGGAAGGAACACTGAAGCTTTCTTT
CAISGLGGRNTEAFF
>-|TRBD2|TRBJ2-5|TRBV14
TGTGCCAGCAGCCCGGGACTAGCGGGGGTCGAGACCCAGTACTTC
CASSPGLAGVETQYF
>-|-|TRBJ1-5|TRBV5-6
TGTGCCAGCAGCAACGGACAGATCAATCAGCCCCAGCATTTT
CASSNGQINQPQHF
>once|TRBD2|TRBJ2-2|TRBV27
TGTGCCAGCAGGCGGGGACTAGCGGGGGGGCGCACCGGGGAGCTGTTTTTT
CASRRGLAGGRTGELFF
>-|-|TRBJ1-4|TRBV28
TGTGCCAGCAGAACGGTGGGCAGGGAAAAACTGTTTTTT
CASRTVGREKLFF
>-|-|TRBJ1-2|TRBV24-1
TGTGCCACCAGTCCCTCGGGGGGCAACTATGGCTACACCTTC
CATSPSGGNYGYTF
>-|TRBD2|TRBJ2-5|TRBV5-1
TGCGCCAGCAGCACGGTACTAGCGGGGGATGAGACCCAGTACTTC
CASSTVLAGDETQYF
>-|-|TRBJ2-7|TRBV10-1
TGCGCCAGCAGTGGAGGGGAGATCGGCGAGCAGTACTTC
CASSGGEIGEQYF
>-|-|TRBJ2-3|TRBV13
TGTGCCAGCAGCGTTCCACAGGGAAGGGGCGATACGCAGTATTTT
CASSVPQGRGDTQYF
>-|TRBD1|TRBJ1-5|TRBV10-2
TGCGCCAGCACCCCGTCAGGGGGGCGCAATCAGCCCCAGCATTTT
CASTPSGGRNQPQHF